This TCR beta chain was profiled in a study of cytomegalovirus exposure and HLA in healthy donors. The CDR3 extends over 15 amino acids. The germline CDR1 and CDR2 sequences are ENHRY and SYGVKD. With 0 bases clipped from V and 8 bases from J, the junction kept 4 bases outside the gene matches. Assay: immunoSEQ multiplex PCR; the TCRdb copy retains only in-frame clones and omits some. The top ten clones hold 3% of a sample with about 100,000 clones, about 85% of them seen once. Sequenced input: PBMCs. The source of this sequence is a woman under 30 in good health and CMV-seronegative. The rearrangement joins TRBV10-3 to TRBJ2-3; TRBD2 matches at 11 bases. In DNA, the CDR3 is TGTGCCATCAGTGAGTCCCTAGCGGGGGGTAGTACGCAGTATTTT. Amino acids: CAISESLAGGSTQYF.